This T cell receptor (beta chain) was identified in a study of blood T cell repertoires in COVID-19. Study context: The analysed material was cDNA or gDNA that came from T cells, B-cell-depleted T cells, or PBMCs.

This CDR3 region has 11 residues. V lost 3 bases and J 9 bases, leaving 11 bases between the germline ends. Germline assignment: CDR1 SQVTM and CDR2 ANQGSEA. The protocol was immunoSEQ multiplex PCR, while the TCRdb copy is restricted to in-frame clones and leaves out a portion. Among 200,000 to 300,000 clones listed, under 90% were seen once. The V call is TRBV29-1, the J call TRBJ1-1; no firm D call. The origin of this receptor is a man aged 60-69 years with acute or convalescent COVID-19. Sequenced sample: peripheral blood. The CDR3 nucleotides read TGCAGCGTTGAGGTACTCCCTCAAGCTTTCTTT. It is translated as CSVEVLPQAFF.